These 14 T cell receptor beta chains originate from one sample sequenced in a study of blood T cells in healthy people across ages. Combining a sample-barcoded 5' primer with a J-beta primer mix, a second PCR ran for about 7 to 11 cycles. One entry per CDR3 protein results from TCRdb running MiXCR on the 5' RACE reads. Among roughly 1,500,000 distinct CDR3 sequences, around two fifths were seen once, and the ten largest hold roughly 7.7%. Source material: blood. The source is a woman younger than 35 in good health.

This clonotype has only one observation. The chain uses TRBV6-1 and TRBJ2-3; TRBD2 matches at 13 bases. CDR1 MNHNS and CDR2 SASEGT come from the germline V gene. The CDR3 consists of 18 residues. Germline trimming cut 1 base from V and 5 bases from J; bases unmatched to any gene: 9. CDR3 sequence reads: CASSEGLAGGLAGDTQYF. As DNA, the CDR3 is TGTGCCAGCAGTGAAGGACTAGCGGGGGGCCTTGCGGGAGATACGCAGTATTTT.

This clonotype appeared a few times. The V and J genes are TRBV27 and TRBJ2-7; 15 bases map to TRBD2. Germline V gene data show CDR1 as MNHEY and CDR2 as SMNVEV (reference sequence). V was pared by 6 bases and J by 5 bases, with 11 bases of the junction left unmatched. This CDR3 spans 17 amino acids. The CDR3 sequence: CASSPFGTSGRLHEQYF. The CDR3, as DNA: TGTGCCAGCAGCCCATTCGGGACTAGCGGGAGGTTGCACGAGCAGTACTTC.

The chain joins TRBV6-6 to TRBJ2-4; 11 nucleotides match TRBD2. The J call may be faulty, since TRBJ2-7 better matches the DNA end. From germline, CDR1 is MNHNY and CDR2 SVGAGI (reference sequence). The CDR3 is 14 amino acids. The CDR3 loop reads CASTETSGNYEQYF. CDR3 sequence (DNA): TGTGCCAGCACTGAGACTAGCGGGAATTACGAGCAGTACTTC.

This clonotype was recorded a few times. The rearrangement uses TRBV30 and TRBJ2-7; unclear D gene. The length of the CDR3 is 12 residues. Deletions cut 2 bases from V and 0 bases from J, with 5 bases between. Germline lookup yields CDR1 GTSNPN and CDR2 SVGIG (reference sequence). CDR3 sequence: CAWSRTSYEQYF. The CDR3 nucleotides read TGTGCCTGGAGTCGGACCTCCTACGAGCAGTACTTC.

This sequence joins TRBV6-5 and TRBJ2-5; D gene ambiguous. The DNA end is a closer match to TRBJ2-7, so the J assignment may be wrong. In germline, CDR1 is MNHEY, CDR2 SVGAGI. There are 14 residues in the CDR3. This chain's CDR3 is CASSSDLWGYEQYF. DNA of the CDR3: TGTGCCAGCAGTTCAGACTTGTGGGGATACGAGCAGTACTTC.

This clonotype was recorded only once. V is TRBV27 and J is TRBJ1-1; TRBD1 matches 7 bases. Germline lookup yields CDR1 MNHEY and CDR2 SMNVEV (reference sequence). J was trimmed by 7 bases and V by 3 bases; bases with no gene match: 5. The CDR3 is made up of 13 amino acids. The CDR3 DNA follows: TGTGCCAGCAGTTTGGGGAGGACAGGTGAAGCTTTCTTT. Its translation is CASSLGRTGEAFF.

For this clonotype: This may come from a read error, since a much larger clone is one base off. The V call is TRBV12-3 or TRBV12-4, the J call TRBJ2-1; 11 bases are shared with TRBD2. The CDR3 extends over 13 amino acids. J lost 5 bases, V lost 7 bases, and 1 base had no gene match. CDR3 in DNA: TGTGCCAGCACACTAGCGGGGGACAATGAGCAGTTCTTC. Protein: CASTLAGDNEQFF.

This clonotype was recorded a few times. The chain combines TRBV29-1 with TRBJ2-5, with D possibly called TRBD1 or TRBD2 (5 bases each). Germline CDR1 is SQVTM and CDR2 is ANQGSEA. The CDR3 is made up of 16 amino acids. V was shortened by 0 bases and J by 2 bases, with 16 bases between the two germline ends. CDR3 loop: CSVEDRRGVRQETQYF. The CDR3 region has the DNA TGCAGCGTTGAAGATCGGAGAGGGGTAAGGCAAGAGACCCAGTACTTC.

This clonotype was detected ten times or more. The chain combines TRBV29-1 with TRBJ1-2; no clear D. Germline CDR1 is SQVTM and CDR2 is ANQGSEA. CDR3 length: 12 residues. V lost 2 bases and J lost 2, with 6 bases in between. In DNA form, the CDR3 reads TGCAGCGTTGAATCAGGAAACTATGGCTACACCTTC. This translates into CSVESGNYGYTF.

The chain employs TRBV5-1 and TRBJ2-3; D gene uncertain. This CDR3 is 15 amino acids long. V lost 0 bases and J 4 bases, leaving 12 bases between the germline ends. Germline V gene lookup returns CDR1 SGHRS and CDR2 YFSETQ. CDR3 bases: TGCGCCAGCAGCTTGGGGGCCAGCGACCCAGATACGCAGTATTTT. This codes for CASSLGASDPDTQYF.

This clonotype has only a few counts. The chain has TRBV7-2 and TRBJ2-1; D may be TRBD2 (5 bases). The germline gives CDR1 SGHTA, CDR2 FQGNSA. This CDR3 has 14 residues. V was shortened by 8 bases and J by 4 bases, with 15 bases between the two germline ends. The CDR3 is CASVVARGYNEQFF. CDR3 in DNA: TGTGCCAGCGTTGTGGCTAGAGGGTACAATGAGCAGTTCTTC. Together with reference TRBV7-2 and TRBJ2-1, the CDR3 gives the full variable domain: GAGVSQSPSNKVTEKGKDVELRCDPISGHTALYWYRQSLGQGLEFLIYFQGNSAPDKSGLPSDRFSAERTGGSVSTLTIQRTQQEDSAVYLCASVVARGYNEQFFGPGTRLTVL.

This rearrangement joins TRBV9 to TRBJ2-5, with TRBD1 identical over 8 bases. The CDR3 length is 19 residues. V gave up 1 base and J gave up 11 bases; unmatched junction bases: 25. Germline V lookup: CDR1 SGDLS, CDR2 YYNGEE. CDR3 sequence: CASSVSLLTGTGFYNEQYF. CDR3 sequence (DNA): TGTGCCAGCAGCGTAAGCCTCCTCACCGGGACAGGCTTCTACAATGAGCAGTACTTC.

The rearrangement uses TRBV6-6 and TRBJ2-7; a weak D match, TRBD2 (6 bases). Per the germline V gene, CDR1 is MNHNY and CDR2 is SVGAGI (reference sequence). Trimming pared 11 bases from V and 3 bases from J, leaving 11 bases between. CDR3 length equals 11 residues. The CDR3 sequence: CAGGTGYEQYF. The CDR3 region has the DNA TGTGCCGGAGGGACGGGCTACGAGCAGTACTTC.

This clonotype was picked up a small number of times. The chain has TRBV29-1 and TRBJ1-4; no clear D gene. The germline V gene encodes CDR1 SQVTM and CDR2 ANQGSEA. V was clipped by 7 bases and J by 6 bases, with 6 bases between them. This CDR3 spans 10 amino acids. CDR3 DNA sequence: TGCAGCGGGTGGGATGAAAAACTGTTTTTT. Amino acids: CSGWDEKLFF.